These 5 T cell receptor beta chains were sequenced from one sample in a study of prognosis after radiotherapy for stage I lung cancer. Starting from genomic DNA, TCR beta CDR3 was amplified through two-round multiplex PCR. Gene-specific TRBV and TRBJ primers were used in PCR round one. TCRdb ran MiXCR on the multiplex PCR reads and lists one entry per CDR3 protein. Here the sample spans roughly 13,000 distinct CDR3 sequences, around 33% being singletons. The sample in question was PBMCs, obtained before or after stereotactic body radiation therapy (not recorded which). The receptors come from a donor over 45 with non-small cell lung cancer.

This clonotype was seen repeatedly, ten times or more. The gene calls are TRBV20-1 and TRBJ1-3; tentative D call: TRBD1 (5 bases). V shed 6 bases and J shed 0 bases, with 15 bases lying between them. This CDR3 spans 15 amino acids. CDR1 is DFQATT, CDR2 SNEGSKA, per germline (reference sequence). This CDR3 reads CSAPPPDSSGNTIYF. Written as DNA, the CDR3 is TGCAGTGCACCCCCCCCAGACAGCTCTGGAAACACCATATATTTT.

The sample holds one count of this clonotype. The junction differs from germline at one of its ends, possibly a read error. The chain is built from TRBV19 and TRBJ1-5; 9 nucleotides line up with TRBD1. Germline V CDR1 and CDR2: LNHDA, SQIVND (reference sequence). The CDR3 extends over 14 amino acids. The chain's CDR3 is CASSDGQGNQPQNF. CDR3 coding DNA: TGTGCCAGTAGCGACGGACAGGGGAATCAGCCCCAGAATTTT.

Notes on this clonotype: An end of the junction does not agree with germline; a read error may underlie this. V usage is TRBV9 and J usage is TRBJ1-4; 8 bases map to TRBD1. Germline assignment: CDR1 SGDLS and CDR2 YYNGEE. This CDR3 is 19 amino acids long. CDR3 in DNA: TGTGCCAGCAGCGTAGACCCCCGAGGGACAGGAGCAACTAGTGAAAAACTGTTTTTT. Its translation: CASSVDPRGTGATSEKLFF.

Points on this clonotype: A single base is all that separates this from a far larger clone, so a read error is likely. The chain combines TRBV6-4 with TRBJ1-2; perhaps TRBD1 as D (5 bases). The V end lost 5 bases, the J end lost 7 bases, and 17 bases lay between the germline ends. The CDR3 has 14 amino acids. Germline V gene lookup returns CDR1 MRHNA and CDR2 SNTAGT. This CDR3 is CASSSTEGVGGYTF. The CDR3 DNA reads TGTGCCAGCAGTTCCACGGAAGGGGTGGGTGGCTACACCTTC.

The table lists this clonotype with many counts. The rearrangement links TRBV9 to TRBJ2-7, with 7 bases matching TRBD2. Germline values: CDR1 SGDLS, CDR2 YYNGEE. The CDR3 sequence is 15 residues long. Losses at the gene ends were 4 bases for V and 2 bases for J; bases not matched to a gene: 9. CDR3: CASSPPGGVPYEQYF. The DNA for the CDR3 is TGTGCCAGCAGCCCCCCGGGGGGAGTCCCCTACGAGCAGTACTTC.